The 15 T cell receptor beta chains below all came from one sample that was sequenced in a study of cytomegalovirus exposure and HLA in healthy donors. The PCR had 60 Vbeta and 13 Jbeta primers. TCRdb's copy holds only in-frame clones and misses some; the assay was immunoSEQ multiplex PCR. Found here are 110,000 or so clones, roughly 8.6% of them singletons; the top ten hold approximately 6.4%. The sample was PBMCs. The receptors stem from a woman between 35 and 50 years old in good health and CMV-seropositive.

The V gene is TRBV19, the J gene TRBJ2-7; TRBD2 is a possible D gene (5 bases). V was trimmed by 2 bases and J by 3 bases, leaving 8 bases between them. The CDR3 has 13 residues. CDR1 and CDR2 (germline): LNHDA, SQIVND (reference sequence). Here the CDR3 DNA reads TGTGCCAGTAGTATAACTAGAGGCTACGAGCAGTACTTC. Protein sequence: CASSITRGYEQYF.

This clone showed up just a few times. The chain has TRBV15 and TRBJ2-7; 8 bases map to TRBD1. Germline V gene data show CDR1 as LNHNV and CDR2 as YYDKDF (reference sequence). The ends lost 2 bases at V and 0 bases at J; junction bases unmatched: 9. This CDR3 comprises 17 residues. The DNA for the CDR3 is TGTGCCACCAGCAGATTTCTTACAGGGGGAGCCTCCTACGAGCAGTACTTC. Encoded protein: CATSRFLTGGASYEQYF. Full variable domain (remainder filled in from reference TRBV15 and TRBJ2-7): DAMVIQNPRYQVTQFGKPVTLSCSQTLNHNVMYWYQQKSSQAPKLLFHYYDKDFNNEADTPDNFQSRRPNTSFCFLDIRSPGLGDTAMYLCATSRFLTGGASYEQYFGPGTRLTVT.

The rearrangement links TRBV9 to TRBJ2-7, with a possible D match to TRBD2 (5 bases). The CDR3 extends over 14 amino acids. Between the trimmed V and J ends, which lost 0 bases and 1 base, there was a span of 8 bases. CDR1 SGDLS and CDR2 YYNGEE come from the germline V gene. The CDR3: CASSVAAGSYEQYF. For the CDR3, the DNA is TGTGCCAGCAGCGTAGCCGCGGGTTCCTACGAGCAGTACTTC.

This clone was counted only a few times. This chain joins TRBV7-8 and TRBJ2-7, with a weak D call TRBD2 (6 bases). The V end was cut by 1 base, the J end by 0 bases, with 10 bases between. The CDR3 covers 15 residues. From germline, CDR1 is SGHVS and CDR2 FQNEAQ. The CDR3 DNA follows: TGTGCCAGCAGCTTAGAGGGACTGAGCTCCTACGAGCAGTACTTC. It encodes CASSLEGLSSYEQYF.

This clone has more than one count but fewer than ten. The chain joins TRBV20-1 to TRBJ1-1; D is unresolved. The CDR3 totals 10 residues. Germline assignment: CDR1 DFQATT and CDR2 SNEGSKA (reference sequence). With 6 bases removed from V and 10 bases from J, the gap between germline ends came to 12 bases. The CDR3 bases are TGCAGTGCCGCCAGGCTGGCAGCTTTCTTT. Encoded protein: CSAARLAAFF.

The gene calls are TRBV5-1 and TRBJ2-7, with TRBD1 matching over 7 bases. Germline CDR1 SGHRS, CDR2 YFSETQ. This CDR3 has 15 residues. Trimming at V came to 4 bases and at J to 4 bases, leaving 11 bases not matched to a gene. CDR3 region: CASSRSPGQQYEQYF. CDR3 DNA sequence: TGCGCCAGCAGCCGTTCCCCGGGACAGCAGTACGAGCAGTACTTC.

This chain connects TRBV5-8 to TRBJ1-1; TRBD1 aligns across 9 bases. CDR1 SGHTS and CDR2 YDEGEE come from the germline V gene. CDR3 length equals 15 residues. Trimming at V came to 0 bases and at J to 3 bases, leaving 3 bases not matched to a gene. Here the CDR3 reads CASSLVGTGYTEAFF. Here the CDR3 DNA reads TGTGCCAGCAGCTTGGTGGGGACAGGGTACACTGAAGCTTTCTTT.

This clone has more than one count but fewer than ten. The CDR3 DNA reads as TGTGCCAGCAGCTTCCACAGCTCCTACGAGCAGTACTTC. This codes for CASSFHSSYEQYF. V usage is TRBV7-8 and J usage is TRBJ2-7; no definite D call. CDR1 is SGHVS and CDR2 is FQNEAQ in the germline V gene. Trimming removed 3 bases from V and 0 bases from J, with 6 bases in between. The CDR3 has 13 residues.

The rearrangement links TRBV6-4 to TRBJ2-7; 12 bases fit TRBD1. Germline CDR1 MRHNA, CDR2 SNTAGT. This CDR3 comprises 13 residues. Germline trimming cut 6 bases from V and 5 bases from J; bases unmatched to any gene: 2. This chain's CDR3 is CASSGTGGDEQYF. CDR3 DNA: TGTGCCAGCAGCGGGACAGGGGGCGACGAGCAGTACTTC.

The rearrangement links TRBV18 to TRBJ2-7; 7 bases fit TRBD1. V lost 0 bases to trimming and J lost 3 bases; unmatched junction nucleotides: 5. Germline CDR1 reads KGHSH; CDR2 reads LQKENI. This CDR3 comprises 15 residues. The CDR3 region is CASSPPDRPDYEQYF. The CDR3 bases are TGTGCCAGCTCACCACCGGACAGGCCGGACTACGAGCAGTACTTC.

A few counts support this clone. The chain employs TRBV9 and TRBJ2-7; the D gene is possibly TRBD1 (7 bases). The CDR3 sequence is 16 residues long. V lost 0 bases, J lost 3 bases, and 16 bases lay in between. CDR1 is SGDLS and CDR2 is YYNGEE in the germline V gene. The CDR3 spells CASSVGQGGGYYEQYF. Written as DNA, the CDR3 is TGTGCCAGCAGCGTAGGACAGGGTGGGGGGTACTACGAGCAGTACTTC.

CDR3 sequence: CAWSTPPGLAGGPPYF. CDR3 nucleotides: TGTGCCTGGAGTACCCCACCGGGACTAGCGGGGGGGCCCCCGTACTTC. The chain combines TRBV30 with TRBJ2-5; 16 bases are a match to TRBD2. From germline, CDR1 is GTSNPN and CDR2 SVGIG (reference sequence). Trimming took 2 bases from V and 13 from J; bases not matched to a gene: 13. The CDR3 loop spans 16 amino acids.

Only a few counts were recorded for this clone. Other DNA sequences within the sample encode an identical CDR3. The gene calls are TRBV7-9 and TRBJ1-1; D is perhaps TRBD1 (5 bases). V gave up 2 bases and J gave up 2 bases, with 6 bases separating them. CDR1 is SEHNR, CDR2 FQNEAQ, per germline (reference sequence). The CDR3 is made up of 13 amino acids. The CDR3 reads CASSLQGNTEAFF. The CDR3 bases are TGTGCCAGCAGCTTACAGGGAAACACTGAAGCTTTCTTT.

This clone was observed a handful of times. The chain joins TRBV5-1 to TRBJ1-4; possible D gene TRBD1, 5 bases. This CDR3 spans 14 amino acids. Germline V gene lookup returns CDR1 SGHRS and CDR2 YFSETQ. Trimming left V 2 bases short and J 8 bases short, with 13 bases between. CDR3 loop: CASSLGQGSEKLFF. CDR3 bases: TGCGCCAGCAGCTTAGGGCAGGGTAGCGAAAAACTGTTTTTT.

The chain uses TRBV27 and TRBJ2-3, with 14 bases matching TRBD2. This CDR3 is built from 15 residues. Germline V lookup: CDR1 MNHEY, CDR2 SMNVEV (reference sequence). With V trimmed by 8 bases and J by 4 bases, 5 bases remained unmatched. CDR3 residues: CASSGTSGGPDTQYF. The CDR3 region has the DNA TGTGCCAGCTCGGGGACTAGCGGGGGCCCAGATACGCAGTATTTT.